The 24 T cell receptor beta chains below were found in one sample sequenced in a study of spatial heterogeneity in lung cancer. One entry per CDR3 protein, called by TCRdb with MiXCR from the 5' RACE reads. Of about 120,000 distinct CDR3 sequences listed, more than 10% are singletons. Time point defined: blood at routine non-recurrence follow-up after resection. Whole RNA was taken from tumor, nontumor lung or frozen PBMC; it was then sequenced unsorted. The sequenced sample was PBMCs, obtained at follow-up. These receptors originate from a male donor with early-stage non-small cell lung cancer.

This clonotype was seen ten or more times. The chain recombines TRBV20-1 with TRBJ1-5, with D possibly TRBD1 on 6 matching bases. Between the trimmed V and J ends, which lost 1 base and 3 bases, there was a span of 10 bases. This CDR3 spans 14 amino acids. Germline V CDR1 and CDR2: DFQATT, SNEGSKA (reference sequence). The CDR3 sequence is CSARVDSPNQPQHF. The DNA of the CDR3 is TGCAGTGCTAGAGTGGACAGCCCCAATCAGCCCCAGCATTTT.

V usage is TRBV20-1 and J usage is TRBJ2-2; no clear D gene. From germline, CDR1 is DFQATT and CDR2 SNEGSKA (reference sequence). Trimming removed 0 bases at V and 1 base at J, with 12 bases between. The CDR3 length is 16 residues. CDR3 sequence (DNA): TGCAGTGCTAGAGATACCCGATTCCAGAACACCGGGGAGCTGTTTTTT. The encoded protein is CSARDTRFQNTGELFF.

This clonotype was detected ten times or more. The genes are TRBV4-3 and TRBJ2-7, with 8 positions matching TRBD2. The ends lost 0 bases at V and 5 bases at J; junction bases unmatched: 9. CDR1 is LGHNA, CDR2 YSLEER, per germline. The CDR3 has 16 amino acids. The CDR3 nucleotides read TGCGCCAGCAGCCAAGATGGCTCCTCCGGGGGGGACGAGCAGTACTTC. Amino acid sequence: CASSQDGSSGGDEQYF.

This chain joins TRBV12-3 or TRBV12-4 and TRBJ1-4; D possibly corresponds to TRBD1 (5 bases). This CDR3 has 17 residues. V was clipped by 1 base and J by 5 bases, with 17 bases between them. The CDR3 nucleotides are TGTGCCAGCAGTTTAGGGGTGGGATGGCAGGGAAATGAAAAACTGTTTTTT. Translated: CASSLGVGWQGNEKLFF.

This clonotype was seen many times. This chain joins TRBV5-4 and TRBJ2-5, with D perhaps matching TRBD2 (6 bases). CDR3 length equals 14 residues. The germline V and J ends were trimmed by 0 bases and 0 bases, with 6 bases remaining between them. Germline assignment: CDR1 SGHNT and CDR2 YYREEE (reference sequence). DNA of the CDR3: TGTGCCAGCAGCTTGGCGGGGGACCAAGAGACCCAGTACTTC. It encodes CASSLAGDQETQYF.

J is TRBJ1-2 and V is TRBV12-3 or TRBV12-4; D gene uncertain. The V and J ends lost 3 bases and 4 bases respectively, with 6 bases between them. This CDR3 has 12 amino acids. In DNA form, the CDR3 reads TGTGCCAGCAGTTTCCATCTCTATGGCTACACCTTC. Translation: CASSFHLYGYTF.

The chain links TRBV7-3 to TRBJ2-5; D may match TRBD1 or TRBD2 (7 bases each). V was clipped by 5 bases and J by 6 bases, with 16 bases between them. CDR1 is SGHTA, CDR2 FQGTGA, per germline. CDR3 size: 14 residues. CDR3 region: CASSPPGGGKTQYF. The CDR3 DNA reads as TGTGCCAGCAGCCCCCCAGGGGGGGGGAAGACCCAGTACTTC.

V is TRBV20-1 and J is TRBJ2-7; 8 bases map to TRBD1. In germline, CDR1 is DFQATT, CDR2 SNEGSKA (reference sequence). The CDR3 covers 13 residues. Trimming at V came to 4 bases and at J to 3 bases, leaving 5 bases not matched to a gene. Here the CDR3 DNA reads TGCAGTGCTAAAGGGACAGGAAACTACGAGCAGTACTTC. Residues: CSAKGTGNYEQYF.

The chain has TRBV11-2 and TRBJ2-7, with 8 bases fitting TRBD1. Trimming took 2 bases from V and 2 from J; bases not matched to a gene: 5. CDR1 is SGHAT and CDR2 is FQNNGV in the germline V gene. The CDR3 sequence is 15 residues long. The CDR3 region has the DNA TGTGCCAGCAGCTTAATACAGGGGGAAGCCTACGAGCAGTACTTC. Translating it yields CASSLIQGEAYEQYF.

This clonotype was counted at least ten times. This chain uses TRBV5-1 with TRBJ2-2, with 9 bases matching TRBD1. The CDR3 runs to 15 residues. J gave up 3 bases and V 6 bases, and 6 bases lay outside the gene matches. The germline gives CDR1 SGHRS, CDR2 YFSETQ. The CDR3 reads CASTPRTGDTGELFF. For the CDR3, the DNA is TGCGCCAGCACCCCGCGGACAGGGGACACCGGGGAGCTGTTTTTT.

In the case of this clonotype: One end of the junction is discordant with germline, which a read error may explain. CDR3 nucleotide sequence: TGTGCCAGCAGCCTAACCGCTGCGGCAGCCCCTACCGGGGAGCTGTTTTTT. Protein product: CASSLTAAAAPTGELFF. The V and J genes are TRBV7-3 and TRBJ2-2, with D hard to call. The CDR3 loop spans 17 amino acids. Germline CDR1 is SGHTA and CDR2 is FQGTGA.

The gene calls are TRBV5-6 and TRBJ2-7, with TRBD1 matching 9 bases. Germline V gene data show CDR1 as SGHDT and CDR2 as YYEEEE. Trimming at V came to 4 bases and at J to 6 bases, leaving 5 bases not matched to a gene. This CDR3 comprises 13 residues. The CDR3 bases are TGTGCCAGCAGCCCCGGGACAGGGTTCGAGCAGTACTTC. It codes for CASSPGTGFEQYF.

At least ten counts were recorded for this clonotype. The chain carries TRBV29-1 and TRBJ2-7; D possibly uses TRBD1 or TRBD2 (5 bases each). The CDR3 runs to 12 residues. The germline CDR1 and CDR2 sequences are SQVTM and ANQGSEA. V was clipped by 4 bases and J by 2 bases, with 9 bases between them. Here the CDR3 DNA reads TGCAGCGTTGGGATGGGGGCCTACGAGCAGTACTTC. The encoded protein is CSVGMGAYEQYF.

The chain is built from TRBV7-9 and TRBJ2-3; unclear D gene. V was pared by 2 bases and J by 2 bases, with 14 bases between. Germline CDR1 SEHNR, CDR2 FQNEAQ (reference sequence). CDR3 length: 16 amino acids. The CDR3 sequence is CASSLTAAAVTDTQYF. CDR3 bases: TGTGCCAGCAGCTTAACGGCGGCGGCAGTCACAGATACGCAGTATTTT.

V gene TRBV5-1 combines with J gene TRBJ2-1, with TRBD2 as a possible D gene (6 bases). V lost 6 bases to trimming and J lost 4 bases, with 17 bases between them. The CDR3 runs to 15 residues. The germline V gene has CDR1 SGHRS and CDR2 YFSETQ. The CDR3 coding sequence is TGCGCCAGCACGCTAACCGGGACTTCTTACAATGAGCAGTTCTTC. Translation: CASTLTGTSYNEQFF. The variable domain in full, completed from reference TRBV5-1 and TRBJ2-1, reads KAGVTQTPRYLIKTRGQQVTLSCSPISGHRSVSWYQQTPGQGLQFLFEYFSETQRNKGNFPGRFSGRQFSNSRSEMNVSTLELGDSALYLCASTLTGTSYNEQFFGPGTRLTVL.

This chain uses TRBV10-2 with TRBJ2-6; TRBD1 matches at 9 bases. The CDR3 sequence is 18 residues long. CDR1 WSHSY and CDR2 SAAADI come from the germline V gene. The V gene end was trimmed by 6 bases and the J gene end by 0 bases; junction bases not matched to a gene: 9. The CDR3 DNA reads TGCGCCAGCAGCCCCGGGACAGGGATCTCCTCTGGGGCCAACGTCCTGACTTTC. Its translation: CASSPGTGISSGANVLTF.

In its sample, this clonotype was seen many times. The rearrangement joins TRBV12-3 or TRBV12-4 to TRBJ2-2; D not certain. CDR3 length: 16 residues. V was cut by 7 bases and J by 1 base, with 16 bases left in between. The CDR3 DNA reads TGTGCCAGCATCCCCCAAAGGAACTTGAACACCGGGGAGCTGTTTTTT. This encodes CASIPQRNLNTGELFF.

This rearrangement joins TRBV4-1 to TRBJ2-3; unclear D gene. CDR3 length equals 16 residues. The germline V gene has CDR1 MGHRA and CDR2 YSYEKL. V was cut by 3 bases and J by 5 bases, with 18 bases left in between. The CDR3 protein is CASSHRARVEEDTQYF. The CDR3 DNA follows: TGCGCCAGCAGCCATAGGGCGCGTGTCGAGGAAGATACGCAGTATTTT.

This clonotype was counted many times. The V and J genes are TRBV4-2 and TRBJ2-5; no clear D. Deletions cut 4 bases from V and 4 bases from J, with 10 bases between. The CDR3 totals 13 residues. The germline CDR1 and CDR2 sequences are LGHNA and YNFKEQ. CDR3 amino acids: CASSRHLGETQYF. The CDR3 DNA reads TGTGCCAGCAGCCGACATTTGGGAGAGACCCAGTACTTC.

This chain uses TRBV5-6 with TRBJ2-2; D possibly uses TRBD1 or TRBD2 (5 bases each). CDR3 size: 15 residues. V was clipped by 3 bases and J by 7 bases, with 16 bases between them. Germline CDR1 reads SGHDT; CDR2 reads YYEEEE. As DNA, the CDR3 is TGTGCCAGCAGCTCTACTTCCGGGACGATCGGGGAGCTGTTTTTT. Translation gives CASSSTSGTIGELFF. The full variable domain, completed using reference TRBV5-6 and TRBJ2-2, is DAGVTQSPTHLIKTRGQQVTLRCSPKSGHDTVSWYQQALGQGPQFIFQYYEEEERQRGNFPDRFSGHQFPNYSSELNVNALLLGDSALYLCASSSTSGTIGELFFGEGSRLTVL.

This clonotype was counted at least ten times. V is TRBV4-2 and J is TRBJ1-2, with no clear D. The germline gives CDR1 LGHNA, CDR2 YNFKEQ. The CDR3 loop spans 14 amino acids. V gave up 3 bases and J gave up 4 bases, with 12 bases separating them. As DNA, the CDR3 is TGTGCCAGCAGCCAGGTCGACCGCTCCTATGGCTACACCTTC. It encodes CASSQVDRSYGYTF.

The chain has TRBV5-6 and TRBJ2-3; possible D gene TRBD1, 6 bases. Germline V gives CDR1 SGHDT, CDR2 YYEEEE. Trimming left V 1 base short and J 6 bases short, with 9 bases between. CDR3 size: 13 residues. The CDR3 DNA follows: TGTGCCAGCAGCTTGTTGGGGGCGGATACGCAGTATTTT. Translated, it gives CASSLLGADTQYF.

V usage is TRBV7-9 and J usage is TRBJ2-2, with D perhaps matching TRBD2 (5 bases). The ends were cut back, 5 bases at V and 2 bases at J, with 12 bases in the middle. Germline V lookup: CDR1 SEHNR, CDR2 FQNEAQ (reference sequence). CDR3 length: 15 amino acids. For the CDR3, the DNA is TGTGCCAGCAGCCGGAACTCGGGAAACACCGGGGAGCTGTTTTTT. Encoded protein: CASSRNSGNTGELFF.

This chain uses TRBV20-1 with TRBJ1-5; D perhaps matches TRBD1 (5 bases). Trimming cost V 1 base and J 3 bases, with 10 bases left between them. CDR1 DFQATT and CDR2 SNEGSKA come from the germline V gene (reference sequence). The CDR3 has 14 residues. CDR3 sequence: CSARGFRVNQPQHF. The CDR3 nucleotides read TGCAGTGCTAGAGGGTTCAGGGTCAATCAGCCCCAGCATTTT.